The source of this T cell receptor beta chain is a study of T cell repertoires in cytomegalovirus infection. Overall study findings and caveats: Using cumulative public TCR beta family frequency, the authors identified those who carried CMV together with the relevant HLA. Across the ex vivo response, the dominant clonotypes were HLA-C-restricted CMV-specific TCR beta clonotypes.

This clonotype was seen more than once but under ten times. Its antigen is unidentified. TCRdb processed the reads anew with MiXCR; each CDR3 protein has one entry. Among 750,000 to 900,000 distinct CDR3 sequences listed, roughly 28% were seen once. The specimen comprised cultured CD8+ T cells from PBMCs, sampled from culture after CMV antigen stimulation. This clonotype was sampled from a human donor in good health (CMV status not recorded). Some clones in this sample may be carry-over from other donors' samples.

CDR3 sequence reads: CASSSFDRARNYGYTF. Here the CDR3 DNA reads TGTGCCAGCAGTTCCTTCGACAGGGCTCGTAACTATGGCTACACCTTC. The chain is built from TRBV27 and TRBJ1-2, with 7 bases aligning to TRBD1. CDR1 and CDR2 from the germline V gene are MNHEY and SMNVEV (reference sequence). This CDR3 is 16 amino acids long. After removal of 4 bases from V and 1 base from J, the junction contained 9 bases not matched to a gene.